The text below deals with one TCR beta chain. The antigen remains unidentified. This record comes from a study of human T cells and chemical hapten exposure. Looking at the study overall: There were weekly diphenylcyclopropenone doses to the scalp for patients throughout the approximately 25-week study.

In the authors' methods: With a range of roughly 23,224 to 690,600, the median per sample was about 92,000 TCRs. MiXCR was run by TCRdb on the RACE reads, yielding one entry per CDR3 protein. In this record, the V and J calls reflect TCRdb's handling and not the investigators' own analysis. The sample gives about 180,000 distinct CDR3 sequences, approximately 31% of which show up once; less than 3.5% is in the top ten. The germline V gene encodes CDR1 MDHEN and CDR2 SYDVKM. V was clipped by 3 bases and J by 7 bases, with 9 bases between them. The CDR3 contains 13 residues. The time point denotes: pre-sensitization, week 0. Indicated treatment: therapeutic diphenylcyclopropenone sensitization with weekly scalp DPC. Findings and limits, study-wide: Counts of expanded TCRs (at PT1) showed a positive correlation with patch test score. Those TCRs sitting above 1 in 1000 frequency stayed the same with DPC sensitization.

The clonotype originates from a woman aged 25 to 39 with alopecia areata. Some clones in this sample may be carry-over from other donors' samples. The chain couples TRBV28 to TRBJ1-4, with D hard to call. Source: whole blood, taken in connection with sensitization to the hapten diphenylcyclopropenone (DPC). Here the CDR3 reads CASSFIRSEKLFF. The DNA of the CDR3 is TGTGCCAGCAGTTTTATTCGGAGTGAAAAACTGTTTTTT.